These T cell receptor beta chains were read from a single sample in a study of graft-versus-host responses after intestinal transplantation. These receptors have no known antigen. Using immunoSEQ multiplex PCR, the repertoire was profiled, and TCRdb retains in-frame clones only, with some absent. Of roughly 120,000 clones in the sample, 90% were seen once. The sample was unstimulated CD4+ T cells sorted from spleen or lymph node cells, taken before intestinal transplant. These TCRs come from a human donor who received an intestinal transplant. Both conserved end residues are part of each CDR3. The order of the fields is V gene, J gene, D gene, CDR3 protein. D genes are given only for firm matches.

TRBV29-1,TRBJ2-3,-,CSHRVRYTDTQYF
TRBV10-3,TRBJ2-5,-,CAISGTGRGTQYF
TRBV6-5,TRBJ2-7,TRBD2,CASKVAGGRHEQYF
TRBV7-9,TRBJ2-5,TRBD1,CASATATGGYQETQYF
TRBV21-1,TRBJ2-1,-,CASSKFEGVNEQFF
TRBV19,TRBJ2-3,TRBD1,CASSLFGTGARDTQYF
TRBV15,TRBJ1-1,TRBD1,CATSRDQGAGTEAFF
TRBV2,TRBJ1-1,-,CASRRWGGTEAFF
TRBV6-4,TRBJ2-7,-,CASPVWGEEQYF
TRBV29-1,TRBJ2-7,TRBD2,CSAYPGGRDEQYF
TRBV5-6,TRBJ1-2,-,CASSHDRFVGHGYTF
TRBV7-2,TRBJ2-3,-,CASSSSAADTQYF
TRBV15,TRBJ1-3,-,CATSRRYSGNTIYF
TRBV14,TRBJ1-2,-,CASSLLLGGDGYTF
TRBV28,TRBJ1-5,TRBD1,CASSRGQGDNQPQHF
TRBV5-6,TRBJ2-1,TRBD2,CASSLIGDGTSGGSKSFF
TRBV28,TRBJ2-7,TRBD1,CASNLGDRGFYEQYF
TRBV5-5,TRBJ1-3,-,CASSNRQGNTIYF
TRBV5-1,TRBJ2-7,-,CASSLGHPYEQYF
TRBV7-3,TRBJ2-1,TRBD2,CARSLRGRWEGLYNEQFF
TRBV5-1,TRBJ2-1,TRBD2,CASSEGRTSGTQQFF
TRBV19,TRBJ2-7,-,CASRQTTAGTYEQYF
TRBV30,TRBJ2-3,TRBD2,CAWSVTSGRDTQYF
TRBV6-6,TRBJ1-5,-,CASSKTVQPQHF
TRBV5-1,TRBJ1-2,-,CASSLDRANNYGYTF
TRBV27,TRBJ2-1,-,CASSLEGGSYNEQFF
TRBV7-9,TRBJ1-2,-,CASSLQLGAGGYTF
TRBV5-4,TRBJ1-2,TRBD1,CASSFRDRTYGYTF
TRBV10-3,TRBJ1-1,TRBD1,CASRYRQGEVAFF
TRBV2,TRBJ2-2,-,CASTPFTVGELFF
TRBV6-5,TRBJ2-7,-,CASSYSGTSDPYEQYF
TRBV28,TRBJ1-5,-,CASSLQGPQPQHF
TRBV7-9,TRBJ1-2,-,CASRPRGLRAGVYTF
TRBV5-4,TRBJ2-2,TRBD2,CASSLTGGPTGELFF
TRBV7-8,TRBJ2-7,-,CASSHRDITYEQYF
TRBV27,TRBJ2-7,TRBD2,CASSFAGLAGVQYF
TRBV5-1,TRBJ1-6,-,CASSLWWASNNSPLHF
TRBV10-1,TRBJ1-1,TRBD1,CASSERSGQYTEAFF
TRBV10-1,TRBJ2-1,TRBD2,CASSEWGLAESNEQFF
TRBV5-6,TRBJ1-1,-,CASSLFERVTEAFF
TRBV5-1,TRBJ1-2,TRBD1,CASSFKGQGSVGYTF
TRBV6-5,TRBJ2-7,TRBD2,CASSPSGAFLYEQYF
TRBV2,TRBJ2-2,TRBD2,CASSVQRDLYTGELFF
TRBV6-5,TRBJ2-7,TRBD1,CASRWDRGSYEQYF
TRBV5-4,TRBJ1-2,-,CASSPGGLVEGLRGYTF
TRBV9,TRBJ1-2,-,CASRKTGEGLDGYTF
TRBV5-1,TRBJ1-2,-,CASSLTTGFSSYGYTF
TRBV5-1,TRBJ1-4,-,CASCLGATNEKLFF
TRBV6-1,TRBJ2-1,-,CASRRLVAQFF
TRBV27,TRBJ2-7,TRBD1,CASSLQGAVYEQYF
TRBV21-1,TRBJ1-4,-,CASSDRSREKLFF
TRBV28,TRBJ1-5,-,CASSPRAAAGFNQPQHF
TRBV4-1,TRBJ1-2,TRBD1,CASSQDYRQGRNGYTF
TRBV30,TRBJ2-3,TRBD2,CAWTSGRHTDTQYF
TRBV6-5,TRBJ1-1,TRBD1,CASSYSGTGRNTEAFF